The 24 T cell receptor beta chains reported below all come from one sample, sequenced in a study of shared clonotypes between healthy human individuals. Assay used: immunoSEQ multiplex PCR; TCRdb lists only in-frame clones, some missing. The sample shows 1.4 million to 1.5 million clones, more than 95% of them seen only once. The sequencing sample was made of naive CD4+ T cells sorted from blood. Subset meaning: CD45RA+ positively selected. The receptor set was obtained from a man younger than 45 in good health.

The CDR3, as DNA: TGTGCCAGCAGGGCATTTAGCGGGAGGGCCACCGGGGAGCTGTTTTTT. Translated, it gives CASRAFSGRATGELFF. The V and J genes are TRBV2 and TRBJ2-2; 11 nucleotides agree with TRBD2. This CDR3 is built from 16 residues. V shed 6 bases, J shed 4 bases, and the junction held 7 bases outside the gene matches. Germline V CDR1 and CDR2: SNHLY, FYNNEI. The whole variable domain, filled in from reference TRBV2 and TRBJ2-2, reads EPEVTQTPSHQVTQMGQEVILRCVPISNHLYFYWYRQILGQKVEFLVSFYNNEISEKSEIFDDQFSVERPDGSNFTLKIRSTKLEDSAMYFCASRAFSGRATGELFFGEGSRLTVL.

V usage is TRBV10-3 and J usage is TRBJ2-7; 8 nucleotides align to TRBD2. The CDR3 consists of 14 residues. Germline lookup yields CDR1 ENHRY and CDR2 SYGVKD. The J segment lost 5 bases and the V segment lost 7 bases, leaving 10 bases of the junction unmatched. The DNA of the CDR3 is TGTGCCATCACCCAACCGGGGGGGGACCACGAGCAGTACTTC. Encoded protein: CAITQPGGDHEQYF.

On this clone itself: The sample has other DNA sequences that encode this CDR3 too. CDR3 in DNA: TGTGCCAGCAGTCTAGCGGGAGGTGACTACGAGCAGTACTTC. Its translation is CASSLAGGDYEQYF. The J gene is TRBJ2-7, the V gene TRBV6-5; TRBD2 matches 11 bases. The ends lost 5 bases at V and 3 bases at J; junction bases unmatched: 3. The CDR3 sequence is 14 residues long. Germline CDR1 and CDR2: MNHEY and SVGAGI.

V usage is TRBV30 and J usage is TRBJ1-1, with D perhaps matching TRBD1 (6 bases). Trimming shortened V by 4 bases and J by 5 bases, and 14 bases separated the two germline ends. The CDR3 consists of 13 residues. CDR1 is GTSNPN and CDR2 is SVGIG in the germline V gene (reference sequence). The DNA for the CDR3 is TGTGCCTGGACCACGCGGGGGCGAACTGAAGCTTTCTTT. Translating it yields CAWTTRGRTEAFF.

The J gene is TRBJ2-1, the V gene TRBV9, with TRBD2 as a possible D gene (7 bases). Trimming took 1 base from V and 2 from J, leaving 16 bases between them. The germline CDR1 and CDR2 sequences are SGDLS and YYNGEE. The CDR3 length is 17 residues. CDR3 nucleotide sequence: TGTGCCAGCAGCGTATTGGGGGCGGGAGTACCCTACAATGAGCAGTTCTTC. Translated, it gives CASSVLGAGVPYNEQFF. Looking up the rest from reference TRBV9 and TRBJ2-1 gives the full variable domain: DSGVTQTPKHLITATGQRVTLRCSPRSGDLSVYWYQQSLDQGLQFLIQYYNGEERAKGNILERFSAQQFPDLHSELNLSSLELGDSALYFCASSVLGAGVPYNEQFFGPGTRLTVL.

This clone was recorded once. V gene TRBV5-4 combines with J gene TRBJ2-7; tentative D call: TRBD1 (6 bases). Germline CDR1 reads SGHNT; CDR2 reads YYREEE (reference sequence). V was trimmed by 1 base and J by 2 bases, leaving 13 bases between them. CDR3 size: 15 residues. CDR3 sequence reads: CASSLRVTGTYEQYF. In nucleotides, the CDR3 is TGTGCCAGCAGCTTGCGGGTGACAGGTACCTACGAGCAGTACTTC.

The V gene is TRBV19, the J gene TRBJ1-5; tentative D call: TRBD1 (6 bases). Germline CDR1 and CDR2: LNHDA and SQIVND (reference sequence). This CDR3 comprises 16 residues. The germline V and J ends were trimmed by 7 bases and 2 bases, with 18 bases remaining between them. Here the CDR3 DNA reads TGTGCCAGTAATCGGATCAGGGGCGAGGGCAATCAGCCCCAGCATTTT. Amino acid sequence: CASNRIRGEGNQPQHF.

The V gene is TRBV28, the J gene TRBJ2-7; 7 bases line up with TRBD1. V lost 5 bases and J lost 4; bases outside the gene matches: 14. Per the germline V gene, CDR1 is MDHEN and CDR2 is SYDVKM. The CDR3 is made up of 16 amino acids. As DNA, the CDR3 is TGTGCCAGCAGTCAAGTACAGGGGCTATCGGCTTACGAGCAGTACTTC. This sequence encodes CASSQVQGLSAYEQYF. Drawing the rest from reference TRBV28 and TRBJ2-7, the complete variable domain is DVKVTQSSRYLVKRTGEKVFLECVQDMDHENMFWYRQDPGLGLRLIYFSYDVKMKEKGDIPEGYSVSREKKERFSLILESASTNQTSMYLCASSQVQGLSAYEQYFGPGTRLTVT.

The chain is built from TRBV19 and TRBJ2-5; D remains ambiguous. Germline CDR1 is LNHDA and CDR2 is SQIVND (reference sequence). The CDR3 consists of 13 residues. Trimming pared 4 bases from V and 9 bases from J, leaving 15 bases between. The CDR3 DNA reads TGTGCCAGTAGTACAGGACCTTCGTGGGCCCAGTACTTC. It is translated as CASSTGPSWAQYF.

The J gene is TRBJ2-1, the V gene TRBV5-1; 11 positions agree with TRBD2. Germline V gives CDR1 SGHRS, CDR2 YFSETQ. The ends lost 4 bases at V and 7 bases at J; junction bases unmatched: 4. This CDR3 region has 14 residues. The chain's CDR3 is CASSNRTSGNEQFF. CDR3 in DNA: TGCGCCAGCAGCAACCGGACTAGCGGGAATGAGCAGTTCTTC. Using reference TRBV5-1 and TRBJ2-1 for the parts outside the CDR3, the full variable domain is KAGVTQTPRYLIKTRGQQVTLSCSPISGHRSVSWYQQTPGQGLQFLFEYFSETQRNKGNFPGRFSGRQFSNSRSEMNVSTLELGDSALYLCASSNRTSGNEQFFGPGTRLTVL.

This sequence joins TRBV27 and TRBJ2-7; TRBD1 agrees at 12 bases. The CDR3 has 15 residues. V gave up 5 bases and J gave up 5 bases; unmatched junction bases: 7. Germline CDR1 is MNHEY and CDR2 is SMNVEV (reference sequence). The CDR3 loop is CASSDRGTGGDEQYF. The CDR3 DNA is TGTGCCAGCAGTGACAGAGGGACAGGGGGCGACGAGCAGTACTTC.

This chain links TRBV5-1 with TRBJ2-1; 13 positions agree with TRBD2. CDR1 SGHRS and CDR2 YFSETQ come from the germline V gene. The CDR3 totals 17 residues. The junction had 3 bases not matched to a gene; V was cut back by 1 base and J by 2 bases. The CDR3 protein is CASSLRTSGSPYNEQFF. The DNA for the CDR3 is TGCGCCAGCAGCTTGAGGACTAGCGGGAGTCCCTACAATGAGCAGTTCTTC.

The V gene is TRBV5-1, the J gene TRBJ1-5, with D perhaps TRBD1 (6 bases). The CDR3 has 16 residues. Deletions cut 0 bases from V and 0 bases from J, with 10 bases between. Germline V gene data show CDR1 as SGHRS and CDR2 as YFSETQ. The CDR3 loop reads CASSLATGSSNQPQHF. In DNA form, the CDR3 reads TGCGCCAGCAGCTTGGCCACAGGGTCTAGCAATCAGCCCCAGCATTTT. The full variable domain, its missing parts supplied by reference TRBV5-1 and TRBJ1-5, is KAGVTQTPRYLIKTRGQQVTLSCSPISGHRSVSWYQQTPGQGLQFLFEYFSETQRNKGNFPGRFSGRQFSNSRSEMNVSTLELGDSALYLCASSLATGSSNQPQHFGDGTRLSIL.

The chain joins TRBV15 to TRBJ2-1; TRBD2 matches 7 bases. The trim removed 3 bases at V and 6 bases at J, leaving 14 bases unmatched. From germline, CDR1 is LNHNV and CDR2 YYDKDF (reference sequence). CDR3 length: 17 residues. CDR3 coding DNA: TGTGCCACCAGCAGTGGGGGGGGAGCTACGGTTCGCAATGAGCAGTTCTTC. This codes for CATSSGGGATVRNEQFF.

This sequence joins TRBV18 and TRBJ1-2; D unresolved. V was pared by 1 base and J by 1 base, with 13 bases between. This CDR3 comprises 16 residues. Germline CDR1 KGHSH, CDR2 LQKENI. This chain's CDR3 is CASSPLGLDFNYGYTF. CDR3 DNA: TGTGCCAGCTCACCACTCGGGTTGGACTTTAACTATGGCTACACCTTC.

The rearrangement uses TRBV27 and TRBJ2-2; 7 nucleotides match TRBD2. Germline V CDR1 and CDR2: MNHEY, SMNVEV (reference sequence). V was clipped by 6 bases and J by 4 bases; unmatched bases: 14. This CDR3 comprises 17 residues. The CDR3 is CASRYYGGSKGTGELFF. The DNA for the CDR3 is TGTGCCAGCAGATATTATGGCGGGAGTAAAGGCACCGGGGAGCTGTTTTTT.

The chain is built from TRBV4-3 and TRBJ2-1, with 7 bases aligning to TRBD1. Germline CDR1 LGHNA, CDR2 YSLEER. The CDR3 spans 17 residues. J gave up 4 bases and V 0 bases, and 9 bases lay outside the gene matches. The CDR3: CASSQDFPGQPYNEQFF. Here the CDR3 DNA reads TGCGCCAGCAGCCAAGACTTTCCGGGACAGCCTTACAATGAGCAGTTCTTC.

The rearrangement uses TRBV6-1 and TRBJ1-4; the D is unclear. The germline gives CDR1 MNHNS, CDR2 SASEGT. This CDR3 has 15 amino acids. The V gene lost 1 base and the J gene lost 7 bases, with 13 bases spanning the gap. In nucleotides, the CDR3 is TGTGCCAGCAGTGAAGATGTATCCGTAGGTGAAAAACTGTTTTTT. Its protein is CASSEDVSVGEKLFF.

The chain combines TRBV7-2 with TRBJ1-2; TRBD1 aligns across 7 bases. Germline CDR1 is SGHTA and CDR2 is FQGNSA. V dropped 1 base and J dropped 3; count of bases not matched to a gene: 2. The CDR3 extends over 14 amino acids. CDR3 sequence (DNA): TGTGCCAGCAGCTTAGTCGGACAGGACTATGGCTACACCTTC. It encodes CASSLVGQDYGYTF.

The rearrangement uses TRBV5-1 and TRBJ2-1, with a weak D call TRBD1 (6 bases). CDR1 and CDR2 (germline): SGHRS, YFSETQ. Trimming pared 4 bases from V and 3 bases from J, leaving 14 bases between. The CDR3 length is 15 residues. Here the CDR3 DNA reads TGCGCCAGCAGCCCCGCGGCAGGGGACTACAATGAGCAGTTCTTC. Protein product: CASSPAAGDYNEQFF.

V usage is TRBV5-4 and J usage is TRBJ2-1; 11 bases align to TRBD2. Germline V gene data show CDR1 as SGHNT and CDR2 as YYREEE (reference sequence). The CDR3 length is 14 residues. The V segment lost 4 bases and the J segment 4 bases; nucleotides outside the gene matches: 1. CDR3 region: CASSTSGSYNEQFF. CDR3 DNA sequence: TGTGCCAGCAGCACTAGCGGGAGTTACAATGAGCAGTTCTTC.

About this clone itself: Since no conserved phenylalanine or tryptophan closes the CDR3, a read error is the likely cause. The DNA is left out, because the CDR3 cannot be placed on it with certainty; the CDR3 is given as TCRdb lists it. CDR3: CAISELTGRV. The rearrangement links TRBV10-3 to TRBJ1-1; the tabulated D call, TRBD1, remains unverified against the DNA. The CDR3 has 10 residues if both end residues are counted. Per germline, CDR1 ENHRY and CDR2 SYGVKD.

The chain joins TRBV6-5 to TRBJ2-2; 8 bases map to TRBD1. Germline V gene data show CDR1 as MNHEY and CDR2 as SVGAGI. The CDR3 length is 14 residues. V shed 5 bases and J 7 bases; nucleotides not matched to a gene: 6. The CDR3: CASSPDRAGGELFF. The CDR3 nucleotides read TGTGCCAGCAGTCCGGACAGGGCCGGCGGGGAGCTGTTTTTT.

The rearrangement links TRBV28 to TRBJ2-3, with D perhaps given as TRBD1 or TRBD2 (5 bases each). CDR3 length equals 16 residues. V was clipped by 10 bases and J by 6 bases, with 26 bases between them. Looked up from germline, CDR1 is MDHEN and CDR2 is SYDVKM. DNA of the CDR3: TGTGCCATCGACACCGGGGACGCCGATTTTGCGGATACGCAGTATTTT. This encodes CAIDTGDADFADTQYF.